The 21 T cell receptor beta chains below all came from one sample that was sequenced in a study of blood T cells in healthy people across ages. Together with a sample-barcoded 5' primer, a J-beta primer mix was included in a second PCR lasting about 7 to 11 cycles. TCRdb re-analysed the 5' RACE reads in MiXCR, keeping a single row per CDR3 protein. Here the sample spans some 800,000 distinct CDR3 sequences, around two fifths being singletons. What was sequenced was blood. The receptors were gathered from a man in his 60s in good health.

This chain joins TRBV2 and TRBJ2-7; D is possibly TRBD1 or TRBD2 (5 bases each). This CDR3 spans 11 amino acids. Per germline, CDR1 SNHLY and CDR2 FYNNEI. Deletions cut 6 bases from V and 12 bases from J, with 15 bases between. The chain's CDR3 is CASRGVKEWYF. CDR3 nucleotide sequence: TGTGCCAGCAGGGGGGTGAAAGAATGGTACTTC.

The rearrangement links TRBV27 to TRBJ1-1, with D possibly TRBD1 on 5 matching bases. The germline CDR1 and CDR2 sequences are MNHEY and SMNVEV (reference sequence). CDR3 length equals 12 residues. V was trimmed by 8 bases and J by 5 bases, leaving 12 bases between them. The CDR3 bases are TGTGCCAGCCATACGGGGGGGACTGAAGCTTTCTTT. It is translated as CASHTGGTEAFF.

The chain links TRBV12-3 or TRBV12-4 to TRBJ1-6; no reliable D call. The V end was cut by 6 bases, the J end by 3 bases, with 12 bases between. The CDR3 spans 15 residues. The CDR3: CASSPLTGYNSPLHF. For the CDR3, the DNA is TGTGCCAGCAGCCCCTTAACTGGCTATAATTCACCCCTCCACTTT.

V and J are TRBV12-3 or TRBV12-4 and TRBJ1-1; TRBD1 aligns across 7 bases. V trimming: 5 bases; J trimming: 2 bases; junction bases outside the gene matches: 11. The CDR3 totals 16 residues. The CDR3 is CASSRKPGTANTEAFF. CDR3 nucleotide sequence: TGTGCCAGCAGTAGAAAACCCGGGACAGCTAACACTGAAGCTTTCTTT.

The chain couples TRBV6-6 to TRBJ1-1; no definite D call. V was clipped by 6 bases and J by 6 bases, with 14 bases between them. The germline gives CDR1 MNHNY, CDR2 SVGAGI (reference sequence). The CDR3 loop spans 13 amino acids. CDR3 residues: CASRNTHSAEAFF. CDR3 nucleotide sequence: TGTGCCAGCAGAAATACCCACAGCGCTGAAGCTTTCTTT.

The chain joins TRBV12-3 or TRBV12-4 to TRBJ1-2, with 9 bases fitting TRBD1. J was trimmed by 4 bases and V by 7 bases; bases with no gene match: 7. The CDR3 extends over 14 amino acids. The CDR3 spells CASTPGQGAYGYTF. In DNA, the CDR3 is TGTGCCAGCACCCCGGGACAGGGCGCCTATGGCTACACCTTC.

This clonotype was counted between two and nine times. CDR3 residues: CASSPKAGGSTDTQYF. In DNA, the CDR3 is TGTGCCAGCAGCCCCAAGGCGGGGGGTAGCACAGATACGCAGTATTTT. This sequence joins TRBV7-9 and TRBJ2-3, with 8 bases aligning to TRBD2. CDR1 is SEHNR and CDR2 is FQNEAQ in the germline V gene (reference sequence). The V segment lost 5 bases and the J segment 0 bases; nucleotides outside the gene matches: 7. CDR3 length: 16 amino acids.

The rearrangement joins TRBV7-2 to TRBJ2-1; a weak D match, TRBD2 (7 bases). Germline V gene lookup returns CDR1 SGHTA and CDR2 FQGNSA. The CDR3 has 15 residues. Between the trimmed V and J ends, which lost 0 bases and 8 bases, there was a span of 14 bases. Written as DNA, the CDR3 is TGTGCCAGCAGCTTAGCGAGGGGGGGCCCTGATGAGCAGTTCTTC. This translates into CASSLARGGPDEQFF.

Details on this clonotype: The conserved phenylalanine or tryptophan normally closing the CDR3 is absent here, so this likely arose from a read error. The DNA is left out, because the CDR3 cannot be placed on it with certainty; the CDR3 is given as TCRdb lists it. The J gene is TRBJ1-5, the V gene TRBV21-1; the DNA was not used to check the table's D call, TRBD1. TRBV21-1 is a known pseudogene. The CDR3 is 17 amino acids long, termini counted. The CDR3: CASSNRDRVGWSQPQHS.

This clonotype occurred a few times. The chain couples TRBV6-5 to TRBJ2-1, with 7 bases lining up with TRBD2. The junction had 7 bases not matched to a gene; V was cut back by 6 bases and J by 5 bases. This CDR3 contains 14 residues. Per germline, CDR1 MNHEY and CDR2 SVGAGI. CDR3 sequence (DNA): TGTGCCAGCAGCCTTCGGGGGGATCACAATGAGCAGTTCTTC. Its protein product is CASSLRGDHNEQFF.

V gene TRBV6-1 combines with J gene TRBJ1-1; D remains unclear. Germline CDR1 reads MNHNS; CDR2 reads SASEGT. The CDR3 runs 14 residues. The V and J ends lost 8 bases and 2 bases respectively, with 15 bases between them. This CDR3 reads CASFFRKRNTEAFF. The CDR3 bases are TGTGCCAGCTTTTTCCGTAAACGAAACACTGAAGCTTTCTTT.

The rearrangement links TRBV4-1 to TRBJ2-4; 7 nucleotides line up with TRBD1. The J call may be incorrect, as the DNA end agrees better with TRBJ2-5. Germline assignment: CDR1 MGHRA and CDR2 YSYEKL. CDR3 length equals 15 residues. CDR3 in amino acids: CASSHEGAPPETQYF. The CDR3 DNA reads as TGCGCCAGCAGCCATGAGGGGGCCCCTCCGGAGACCCAGTACTTC.

Worth noting for this clonotype: An end of the junction does not agree with germline; a read error may underlie this. The chain joins TRBV4-1 to TRBJ1-5; 7 bases are a match to TRBD1. Germline values: CDR1 MGHRA, CDR2 YSYEKL. The CDR3 sequence is 15 residues long. The CDR3: CASRQDRASNQPQHF. In DNA form, the CDR3 reads TGCGCCAGCAGACAAGACAGGGCTAGCAATCAGCCCCAGCATTTT.

The genes are TRBV4-1 and TRBJ2-7; 10 nucleotides agree with TRBD1. CDR3 length: 16 residues. The germline gives CDR1 MGHRA, CDR2 YSYEKL. The junction had 5 bases not matched to a gene; V was cut back by 0 bases and J by 3 bases. This chain's CDR3 is CASSQDVGTGVYEQYF. Written as DNA, the CDR3 is TGCGCCAGCAGCCAAGATGTAGGGACAGGGGTCTACGAGCAGTACTTC.

This chain uses TRBV3-1 with TRBJ2-4; D gene ambiguous. The end of the DNA aligns better with TRBJ2-7, so the J call may be wrong. CDR1 and CDR2 from the germline V gene are LGHDT and YNNKEL (reference sequence). This CDR3 is 11 amino acids long. This CDR3 is CASSHVHEQYF. In DNA form, the CDR3 reads TGTGCCAGCAGCCACGTGCACGAGCAGTACTTC.

The chain uses TRBV18 and TRBJ2-1; a possible D gene is TRBD2 (5 bases). The better agreement between TRBJ2-7 and the DNA end casts doubt on the J call. The CDR3 sequence is 14 residues long. Germline values: CDR1 KGHSH, CDR2 LQKENI. In DNA, the CDR3 is TGTGCCAGCTCAATCCCGGGGATCTACAATGAGCAGTACTTC. Its translation is CASSIPGIYNEQYF.

The chain links TRBV5-6 to TRBJ1-6; D unresolved. Trimming took off 7 bases at V and 1 base at J, with 12 bases between the two ends. Germline CDR1 SGHDT, CDR2 YYEEEE. CDR3 size: 15 residues. In DNA, the CDR3 is TGTGCCAGCCGGCGGGGATCGTCCTATAATTCACCCCTCCACTTT. Protein: CASRRGSSYNSPLHF.

The chain couples TRBV7-2 to TRBJ2-6; 7 bases fit TRBD1. Germline V gene lookup returns CDR1 SGHTA and CDR2 FQGNSA. The V and J ends lost 1 base and 0 bases, in that order; junction bases with no gene match: 6. The CDR3 spans 18 residues. CDR3 residues: CASSLVERGLSGANVLTF. CDR3 DNA: TGTGCCAGCAGCTTAGTGGAAAGGGGGCTCTCTGGGGCCAACGTCCTGACTTTC.

The sample holds a few counts of this clonotype. The V gene is TRBV29-1, the J gene TRBJ2-7; the D is unclear. Trimming left V 2 bases short and J 2 bases short, with 7 bases between. CDR1 and CDR2 (germline): SQVTM, ANQGSEA. This CDR3 has 12 residues. The CDR3 sequence is CSVETQAYEQYF. CDR3 sequence (DNA): TGCAGCGTTGAAACTCAGGCCTACGAGCAGTACTTC.

This chain connects TRBV3-1 to TRBJ2-1, with a tentative D call TRBD1 (6 bases). The length of the CDR3 is 16 residues. V shed 3 bases and J shed 0 bases, with 12 bases lying between them. CDR1 and CDR2 from the germline V gene are LGHDT and YNNKEL (reference sequence). The DNA for the CDR3 is TGTGCCAGCAGCCACGATGACAGGAGCTCCTACAATGAGCAGTTCTTC. Its protein is CASSHDDRSSYNEQFF.

This clonotype has only a few counts. This chain links TRBV12-3 or TRBV12-4 with TRBJ2-4, with 9 bases identical to TRBD2. Unmatched junction bases numbered 9, after V lost 2 bases and J lost 7 bases. The CDR3 has 16 amino acids. As DNA, the CDR3 is TGTGCCAGCAGTTTAACGCGGCTAGCGGGGAGGAACATTCAGTACTTC. Protein: CASSLTRLAGRNIQYF.